This entry features one T cell receptor beta chain sequence. TCRdb re-called the RT-PCR reads through MiXCR, storing one row per CDR3 protein. The table includes about 570,000 distinct CDR3 sequences, over 9% detected once. The data were taken from a study of response to subunit inactivated influenza vaccine. Germline V gives CDR1 SQVTM, CDR2 ANQGSEA. This CDR3 comprises 14 residues. With 6 bases removed from V and 0 bases from J, the gap between germline ends came to 15 bases. The same data also went into a second study, on T cells expressing NK-cell markers. This second study says: For TCR beta, cDNA was produced by 5'RACE template switching with UMIs.

The rearrangement uses TRBV29-1 and TRBJ2-7; D not resolved. The sample was PBMCs from blood, taken on the day of vaccination. The sequence derives from a man aged 50-59 years who received an inactivated influenza vaccine. CDR3 amino acids: CSVSLRSSSYEQYF. The CDR3 region has the DNA TGCAGCGTCTCTTTGCGGTCGAGCTCCTACGAGCAGTACTTC.